A selection of T cell receptor beta chains follows, all from one sample in a study of cytomegalovirus exposure and HLA in healthy donors. Sequenced by immunoSEQ multiplex PCR; TCRdb stores in-frame clones only, minus some. The sample yields 150,000 to 200,000 clones, more than 70% seen once. Sequencing was done on a sample of PBMCs. The receptors derive from a male donor in good health and CMV-seronegative. The conserved cysteine and the conserved F or W are not part of the CDR3 here. Rows may omit the clone size; those that give it use once, few, many or a size class.

J gene: TRBJ1-2; clone size: .; V gene: TRBV6-5; CDR3 protein: ASRQRSNYGYT
J gene: TRBJ1-1; clone size: .; V gene: TRBV5-1; CDR3 protein: ASSLSAGDVTEAF
J gene: TRBJ2-2; clone size: few; V gene: TRBV5-4; CDR3 protein: ASSQSGRASLGDTGELF
J gene: TRBJ1-1; clone size: .; V gene: TRBV5-1; CDR3 protein: ASRGRGMNTEAF
J gene: TRBJ2-2; clone size: .; V gene: TRBV5-1; CDR3 protein: ASSLALLGSGAGELF
J gene: TRBJ1-5; clone size: .; V gene: TRBV19; CDR3 protein: ASSIDRGGQPQH
J gene: TRBJ1-5; clone size: .; V gene: TRBV7-8; CDR3 protein: ASTFDEGTENQPQH
J gene: TRBJ2-3; clone size: .; V gene: TRBV6-5; CDR3 protein: ASSYPPPYTQY
J gene: TRBJ2-7; clone size: .; V gene: TRBV5-1; CDR3 protein: ASSWNRDRGFYEQY
J gene: TRBJ1-2; clone size: .; V gene: TRBV2; CDR3 protein: ASGRPDRTTGYT
J gene: TRBJ2-7; clone size: .; V gene: TRBV10-3; CDR3 protein: AVKSPGTAVYEQY
J gene: TRBJ2-2; clone size: .; V gene: TRBV13; CDR3 protein: ASSQGGPNTGELF
J gene: TRBJ2-7; clone size: .; V gene: TRBV9; CDR3 protein: ASSVGQGRTYEQY
J gene: TRBJ1-2; clone size: .; V gene: TRBV9; CDR3 protein: ASSFGQGVGRYT
J gene: TRBJ2-7; clone size: .; V gene: TRBV7-2; CDR3 protein: ASSLLGYEQY
J gene: TRBJ2-2; clone size: .; V gene: TRBV6-5; CDR3 protein: ASGRKGTGELF
J gene: TRBJ1-4; clone size: .; V gene: TRBV6-1; CDR3 protein: ASMRQGTNEKLF
J gene: TRBJ2-5; clone size: .; V gene: TRBV5-6; CDR3 protein: ASSWRGGETQY
J gene: TRBJ1-2; clone size: .; V gene: TRBV6-5; CDR3 protein: ASSEGQRYGYT
J gene: TRBJ2-5; clone size: .; V gene: TRBV21-1; CDR3 protein: ASSKARDRGRETQY
J gene: TRBJ1-5; clone size: .; V gene: TRBV7-7; CDR3 protein: ASKLTDRVSNQPQH
J gene: TRBJ1-6; clone size: .; V gene: TRBV25-1; CDR3 protein: ASSEVPENSPLH
J gene: TRBJ1-3; clone size: .; V gene: TRBV6-5; CDR3 protein: ASSNRNSGNTIY
J gene: TRBJ1-1; clone size: .; V gene: TRBV30; CDR3 protein: AWSARTGSLGGNTEAF
J gene: TRBJ2-1; clone size: .; V gene: TRBV7-8; CDR3 protein: ASSLTSGGTNEQF
J gene: TRBJ1-1; clone size: once; V gene: TRBV27; CDR3 protein: ASRPIDSSLVTEAF
J gene: TRBJ1-5; clone size: .; V gene: TRBV10-1; CDR3 protein: ASSVQGNQPQH